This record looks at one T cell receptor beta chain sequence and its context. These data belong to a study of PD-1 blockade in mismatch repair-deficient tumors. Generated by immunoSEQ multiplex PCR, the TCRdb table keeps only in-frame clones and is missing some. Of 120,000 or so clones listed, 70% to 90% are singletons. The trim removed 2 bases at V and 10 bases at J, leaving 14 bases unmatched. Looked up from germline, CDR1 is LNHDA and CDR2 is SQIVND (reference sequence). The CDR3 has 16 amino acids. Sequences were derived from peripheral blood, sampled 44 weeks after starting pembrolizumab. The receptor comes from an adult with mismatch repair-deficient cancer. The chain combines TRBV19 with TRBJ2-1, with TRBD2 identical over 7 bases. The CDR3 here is CASSICCYRAGQEQFF. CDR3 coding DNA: TGTGCCAGTAGTATATGTTGCTACCGAGCGGGGCAGGAGCAGTTCTTC.